Shown below are 4 T cell receptor beta chains from a single sample sequenced in a study of tumor-infiltrating lymphocytes in localized non-small cell lung cancer. Profiled with immunoSEQ multiplex PCR; TCRdb holds only in-frame clones, not every one. The sample yields around 18,000 clones, about 48% seen once. Sequences were obtained from lung tumor tissue. The receptors were gathered from a human donor with non-small cell lung cancer.

The CDR3: CASSIAGGLAGGTKNIQYF. The DNA of the CDR3 is TGTGCCAGTAGTATAGCGGGGGGACTAGCGGGGGGCACCAAAAACATTCAGTACTTC. The rearrangement uses TRBV19 and TRBJ2-4; TRBD2 matches 15 bases. This CDR3 is 19 amino acids long. V gave up 1 base and J gave up 2 bases; unmatched junction bases: 6. The V gene's germline CDR1 is LNHDA and CDR2 SQIVND (reference sequence).

The chain is built from TRBV25-1 and TRBJ2-2; D not certain. The CDR3 extends over 12 amino acids. Trimming removed 5 bases from V and 3 bases from J, with 4 bases in between. CDR1 and CDR2 (germline): MGHDK, SYGVNS. The CDR3 loop is CASSPHTGELFF. The CDR3 nucleotides read TGTGCCAGCAGTCCCCACACCGGGGAGCTGTTTTTT.

The CDR3 here is CASSFSSGGIRNEQFF. The CDR3 nucleotides are TGTGCCAGCAGTTTTAGCAGCGGGGGGATCCGTAATGAGCAGTTCTTC. This chain joins TRBV28 and TRBJ2-1, with 9 bases that match TRBD2. The germline V gene has CDR1 MDHEN and CDR2 SYDVKM. The CDR3 runs to 16 residues. Unmatched junction bases numbered 10, after V lost 3 bases and J lost 7 bases.

The V gene is TRBV15, the J gene TRBJ2-3; 8 bases fit TRBD2. This CDR3 is 18 amino acids long. V dropped 1 base and J dropped 4; count of bases not matched to a gene: 13. Germline-derived CDR1 and CDR2 are LNHNV and YYDKDF (reference sequence). The CDR3 region is CATSRADGGGLGADTQYF. The CDR3 bases are TGTGCCACCAGCAGAGCGGACGGGGGGGGGCTGGGCGCAGATACGCAGTATTTT.